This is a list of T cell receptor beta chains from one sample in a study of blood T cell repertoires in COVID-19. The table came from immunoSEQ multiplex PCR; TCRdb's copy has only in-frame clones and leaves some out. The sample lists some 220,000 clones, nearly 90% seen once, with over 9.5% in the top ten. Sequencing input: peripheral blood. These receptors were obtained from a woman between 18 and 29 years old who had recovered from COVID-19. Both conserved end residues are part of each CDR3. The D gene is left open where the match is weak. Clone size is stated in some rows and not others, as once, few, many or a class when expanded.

cdr3_nt: TGTGCCAGTAGTATACTATCGAGCTCCTACAATGAGCAGTTCTTC; cdr3_aa: CASSILSSSYNEQFF; v_call: TRBV19; d_call: -; clone_size: -; j_call: TRBJ2-1
cdr3_nt: TGTGCCAGCAAGGTGGGAGGTTCCGCCACAGATACGCAGTATTTT; cdr3_aa: CASKVGGSATDTQYF; v_call: TRBV9; d_call: -; clone_size: -; j_call: TRBJ2-3
cdr3_nt: TGTGCCACCAGCACAGGGGCTCTAAATGAAAAACTGTTTTTT; cdr3_aa: CATSTGALNEKLFF; v_call: TRBV15; d_call: -; clone_size: -; j_call: TRBJ1-4
cdr3_nt: TGTGCCATCAGTGGAACAAATCAGCCCCAGCATTTT; cdr3_aa: CAISGTNQPQHF; v_call: TRBV10-3; d_call: -; clone_size: -; j_call: TRBJ1-5
cdr3_nt: TGTGCCAGCAGCACAAGACAGGGTGGTTCCTACAATGAGCAGTTCTTC; cdr3_aa: CASSTRQGGSYNEQFF; v_call: TRBV7-8; d_call: TRBD1; clone_size: -; j_call: TRBJ2-1
cdr3_nt: TGTGCCAGCAGACTCCAGGATCACACTGAAGCTTTCTTT; cdr3_aa: CASRLQDHTEAFF; v_call: TRBV7-9; d_call: -; clone_size: once; j_call: TRBJ1-1
cdr3_nt: TGTGCCAGCCGCCCCATCGGCGGCGGGGGGGCGGGAGTCTCCTACGAGCAGTACTTC; cdr3_aa: CASRPIGGGGAGVSYEQYF; v_call: TRBV7-9; d_call: TRBD2; clone_size: -; j_call: TRBJ2-7
cdr3_nt: TGTGCCAGCAGCCGACAAGGTGGGAACACTGAAGCTTTCTTT; cdr3_aa: CASSRQGGNTEAFF; v_call: TRBV7-9; d_call: -; clone_size: few; j_call: TRBJ1-1
cdr3_nt: TGTGCCAGCAGCAGGGGTTACACTGAAGCTTTCTTT; cdr3_aa: CASSRGYTEAFF; v_call: TRBV12-3/TRBV12-4; d_call: -; clone_size: -; j_call: TRBJ1-1
cdr3_nt: TGTGCCAGCAGCGGCGGGGGGGTCTCTTTCTATGGCTACACCTTC; cdr3_aa: CASSGGGVSFYGYTF; v_call: TRBV5-4; d_call: -; clone_size: few; j_call: TRBJ1-2
cdr3_nt: TGTGCCAGCAGCTTAGAGGGGGCCTGGGGCACAGATACGCAGTATTTT; cdr3_aa: CASSLEGAWGTDTQYF; v_call: TRBV7-6; d_call: TRBD1; clone_size: -; j_call: TRBJ2-3
cdr3_nt: TGTGCCAGTACCATCTCGGGAGGGTTTGAAGCTTTCTTT; cdr3_aa: CASTISGGFEAFF; v_call: TRBV19; d_call: -; clone_size: -; j_call: TRBJ1-1
cdr3_nt: TGTGCCATCAGTGGGGTAAGCGGCGGATATGGCTACACCTTC; cdr3_aa: CAISGVSGGYGYTF; v_call: TRBV10-3; d_call: -; clone_size: -; j_call: TRBJ1-2
cdr3_nt: TGTGCCAGCAGCTTAATGGGGAGCAACTATGGCTACACCTTC; cdr3_aa: CASSLMGSNYGYTF; v_call: TRBV11-2; d_call: -; clone_size: -; j_call: TRBJ1-2
cdr3_nt: TGTGCCAGCAGTCTTACAGCTAACTATGGCTACACCTTC; cdr3_aa: CASSLTANYGYTF; v_call: TRBV6-5; d_call: -; clone_size: -; j_call: TRBJ1-2
cdr3_nt: TGTGCCAGCAGTCCATCTCCGTACTTATCTAGCGGGACCTACAATGAGCAGTTCTTC; cdr3_aa: CASSPSPYLSSGTYNEQFF; v_call: TRBV6-2/TRBV6-3; d_call: TRBD2; clone_size: -; j_call: TRBJ2-1
cdr3_nt: TGTGCCAGTAGTTTGACGACGGAGTCTGGGGCCAACGTCCTGACTTTC; cdr3_aa: CASSLTTESGANVLTF; v_call: TRBV19; d_call: -; clone_size: -; j_call: TRBJ2-6
cdr3_nt: TGTGCCAGCAGACGACAGGGACCCTACGAGCAGTACTTC; cdr3_aa: CASRRQGPYEQYF; v_call: TRBV12-3/TRBV12-4; d_call: TRBD1; clone_size: -; j_call: TRBJ2-7
cdr3_nt: TGCAGCGTGGGAGGTGGGTTAGTCCATGGCTACACCTTC; cdr3_aa: CSVGGGLVHGYTF; v_call: TRBV29-1; d_call: -; clone_size: -; j_call: TRBJ1-2
cdr3_nt: TGCAGCGCTACGGGACACCTGAACACTGAAGCTTTCTTT; cdr3_aa: CSATGHLNTEAFF; v_call: TRBV29-1; d_call: -; clone_size: once; j_call: TRBJ1-1
cdr3_nt: TGCGCCAGCAGCCAAGAGCCGGGGAGCTATGGCTACACCTTC; cdr3_aa: CASSQEPGSYGYTF; v_call: TRBV4-3; d_call: -; clone_size: -; j_call: TRBJ1-2
cdr3_nt: TGTGCCAGCAGCCAAGAGAGCGGCAGGGGAGAGGGAGAGACCCAGTACTTC; cdr3_aa: CASSQESGRGEGETQYF; v_call: TRBV3-1/TRBV3-2; d_call: -; clone_size: -; j_call: TRBJ2-5
cdr3_nt: TGTGCCACCAGCAGAGTTCTTAAGGGAATAAGGGGCGAGCAGTACTTC; cdr3_aa: CATSRVLKGIRGEQYF; v_call: TRBV15; d_call: -; clone_size: -; j_call: TRBJ2-7
cdr3_nt: TGTGCCACTAGACTAGCGGGAATATCAGATACGCAGTATTTT; cdr3_aa: CATRLAGISDTQYF; v_call: TRBV15; d_call: TRBD2; clone_size: few; j_call: TRBJ2-3
cdr3_nt: TGTGCCAGCAGCTCCCTGGACAGGGAAGAGACCCAGTACTTC; cdr3_aa: CASSSLDREETQYF; v_call: TRBV7-9; d_call: TRBD1; clone_size: -; j_call: TRBJ2-5
cdr3_nt: TGTGCCAGCAGTTCCAACTATGGGGGGACTGAAGCTTTCTTT; cdr3_aa: CASSSNYGGTEAFF; v_call: TRBV27; d_call: -; clone_size: -; j_call: TRBJ1-1